The 3 T cell receptor beta chains reported below all come from one sample, sequenced in a study of Ad26.COV2.S vaccination and SARS-CoV-2 variants. As to treatment: around 19 received Ad26.COV2.S at low or high dose, single or two shots; roughly five received placebo; per-sample allocation not given. Samples were taken on day 63 after the first vaccine or placebo injection. TCRdb keeps only in-frame clones here, not all; method: immunoSEQ multiplex PCR. The data hold under 400,000 clones, with roughly 91% observed a single time. The source material was peripheral blood, sampled in a trial of Ad26.COV2.S vaccine versus placebo. These receptor sequences come from a person between 18 and 60 years old who received the Ad26.COV2.S COVID-19 vaccine or a placebo.

This clone was found a few times. The chain combines TRBV7-2 with TRBJ2-3; D is perhaps TRBD2 (7 bases). Germline lookup yields CDR1 SGHTA and CDR2 FQGNSA. V lost 2 bases to trimming and J lost 12 bases, with 15 bases between them. The CDR3 contains 13 residues. This CDR3 reads CASSLPGGLHQYF. The CDR3 DNA is TGTGCCAGCAGCTTACCGGGGGGCCTACATCAGTATTTT.

The chain is built from TRBV4-3 and TRBJ1-6; tentatively, D is TRBD1 (6 bases). This CDR3 spans 17 amino acids. V was clipped by 0 bases and J by 7 bases, with 16 bases between them. In germline, CDR1 is LGHNA, CDR2 YSLEER. CDR3 amino acids: CASSQDRGGDLNSPLHF. For the CDR3, the DNA is TGCGCCAGCAGCCAAGATAGGGGGGGGGATTTAAATTCACCCCTCCACTTT.

This clone was counted once. The chain employs TRBV14 and TRBJ2-6; 7 positions agree with TRBD2. The length of the CDR3 is 18 residues. Losses at the gene ends were 4 bases for V and 2 bases for J; bases not matched to a gene: 11. Germline V gene sequence: CDR1 SGHDN, CDR2 FVKESK. CDR3 residues: CASSPRPGGVAGANVLTF. For the CDR3, the DNA is TGTGCCAGCAGCCCTCGCCCGGGGGGAGTAGCTGGGGCCAACGTCCTGACTTTC.